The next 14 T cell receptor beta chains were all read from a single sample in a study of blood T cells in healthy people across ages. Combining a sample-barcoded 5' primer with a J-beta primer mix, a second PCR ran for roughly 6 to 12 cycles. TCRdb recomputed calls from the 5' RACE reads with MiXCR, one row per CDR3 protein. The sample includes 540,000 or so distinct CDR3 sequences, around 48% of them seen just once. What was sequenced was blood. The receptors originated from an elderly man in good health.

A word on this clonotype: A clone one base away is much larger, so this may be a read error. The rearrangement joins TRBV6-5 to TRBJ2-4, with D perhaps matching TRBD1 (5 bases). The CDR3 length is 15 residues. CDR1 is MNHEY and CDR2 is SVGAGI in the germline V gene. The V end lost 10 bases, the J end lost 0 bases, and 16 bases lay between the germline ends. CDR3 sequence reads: CANSPGLLAKNIQYF. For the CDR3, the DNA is TGTGCCAACAGCCCAGGGTTACTAGCCAAAAACATTCAGTACTTC.

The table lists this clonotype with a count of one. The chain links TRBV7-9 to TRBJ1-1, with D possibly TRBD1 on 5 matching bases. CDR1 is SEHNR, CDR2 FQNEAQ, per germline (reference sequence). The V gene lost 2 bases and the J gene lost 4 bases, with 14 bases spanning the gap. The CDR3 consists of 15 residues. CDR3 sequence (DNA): TGTGCCAGCAGCTTAAAAGGGGTGGAGGGCACTGAAGCTTTCTTT. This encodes CASSLKGVEGTEAFF.

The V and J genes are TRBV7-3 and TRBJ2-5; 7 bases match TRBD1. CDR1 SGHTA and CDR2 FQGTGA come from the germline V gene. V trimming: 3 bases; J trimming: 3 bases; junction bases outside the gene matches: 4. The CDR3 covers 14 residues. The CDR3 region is CASSLGDRKETQYF. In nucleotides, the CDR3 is TGTGCCAGCAGCTTGGGGGACAGAAAAGAGACCCAGTACTTC.

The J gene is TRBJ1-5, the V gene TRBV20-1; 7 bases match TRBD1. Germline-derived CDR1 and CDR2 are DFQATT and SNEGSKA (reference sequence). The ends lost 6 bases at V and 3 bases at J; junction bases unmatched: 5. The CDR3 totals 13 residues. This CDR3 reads CSAVTGDNQPQHF. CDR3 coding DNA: TGCAGTGCAGTAACAGGGGACAATCAGCCCCAGCATTTT.

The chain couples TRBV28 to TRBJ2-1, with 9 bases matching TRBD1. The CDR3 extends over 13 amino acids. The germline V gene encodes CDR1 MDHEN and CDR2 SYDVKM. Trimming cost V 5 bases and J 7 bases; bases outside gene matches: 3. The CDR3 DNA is TGTGCCAGCAGTAAAGGGACAGGGAATGAGCAGTTCTTC. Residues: CASSKGTGNEQFF.

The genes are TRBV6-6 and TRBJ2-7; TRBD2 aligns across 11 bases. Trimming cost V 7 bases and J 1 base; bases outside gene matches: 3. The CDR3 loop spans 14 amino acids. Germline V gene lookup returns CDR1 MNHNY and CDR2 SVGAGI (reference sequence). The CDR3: CASTGTSGSYEQYF. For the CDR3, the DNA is TGTGCCAGCACCGGGACTAGCGGTTCCTACGAGCAGTACTTC.

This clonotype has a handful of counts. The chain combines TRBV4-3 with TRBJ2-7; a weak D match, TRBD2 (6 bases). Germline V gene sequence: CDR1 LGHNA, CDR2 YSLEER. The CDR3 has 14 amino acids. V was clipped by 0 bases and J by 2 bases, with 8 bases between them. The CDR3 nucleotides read TGCGCCAGCAGCCAAGACGCGGGGACCTACGAGCAGTACTTC. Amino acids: CASSQDAGTYEQYF.

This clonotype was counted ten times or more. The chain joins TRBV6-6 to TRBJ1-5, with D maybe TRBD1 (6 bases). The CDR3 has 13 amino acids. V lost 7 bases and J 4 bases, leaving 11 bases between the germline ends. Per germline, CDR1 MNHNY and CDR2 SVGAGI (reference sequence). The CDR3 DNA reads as TGTGCCAGCACAAGGACAGCGAATCAGCCCCAGCATTTT. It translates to CASTRTANQPQHF.

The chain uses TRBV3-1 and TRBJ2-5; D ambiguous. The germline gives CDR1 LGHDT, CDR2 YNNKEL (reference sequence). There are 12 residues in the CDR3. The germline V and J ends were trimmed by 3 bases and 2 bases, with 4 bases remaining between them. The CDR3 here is CASSQGQETQYF. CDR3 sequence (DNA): TGTGCCAGCAGCCAGGGTCAAGAGACCCAGTACTTC.

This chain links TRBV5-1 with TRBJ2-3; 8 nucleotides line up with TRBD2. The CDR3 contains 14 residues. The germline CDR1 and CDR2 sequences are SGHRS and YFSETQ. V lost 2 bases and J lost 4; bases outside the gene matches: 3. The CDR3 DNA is TGCGCCAGCAGCTTAGCGGGGGAGGCAGATACGCAGTATTTT. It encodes CASSLAGEADTQYF.

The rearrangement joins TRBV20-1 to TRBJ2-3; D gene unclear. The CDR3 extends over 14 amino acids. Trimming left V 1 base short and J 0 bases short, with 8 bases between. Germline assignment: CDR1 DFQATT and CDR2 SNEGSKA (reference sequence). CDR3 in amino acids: CSARGPISTDTQYF. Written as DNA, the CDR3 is TGCAGTGCTAGAGGTCCCATTAGCACAGATACGCAGTATTTT.

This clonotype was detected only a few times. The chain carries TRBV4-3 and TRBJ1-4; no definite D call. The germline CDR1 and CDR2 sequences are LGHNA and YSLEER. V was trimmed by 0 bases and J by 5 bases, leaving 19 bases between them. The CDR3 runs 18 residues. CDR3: CASSQDLGGRLLNEKLFF. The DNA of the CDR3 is TGCGCCAGCAGCCAAGATCTGGGCGGCCGCCTGCTAAATGAAAAACTGTTTTTT.

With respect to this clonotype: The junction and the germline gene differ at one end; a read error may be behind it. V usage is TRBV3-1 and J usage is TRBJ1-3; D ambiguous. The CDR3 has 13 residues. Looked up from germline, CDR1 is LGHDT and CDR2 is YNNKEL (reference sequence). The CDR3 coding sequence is TGTGCCAGCAGCCAAGGCTCTAGAAACACCATATATTTT. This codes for CASSQGSRNTIYF.

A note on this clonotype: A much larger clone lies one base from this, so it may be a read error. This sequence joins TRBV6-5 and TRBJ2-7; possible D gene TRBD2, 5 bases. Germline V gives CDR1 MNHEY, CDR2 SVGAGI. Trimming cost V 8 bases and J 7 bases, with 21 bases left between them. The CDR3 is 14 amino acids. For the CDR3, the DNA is TGTGCCAGCCCCCTACGGGCACAAACGGGGGAGCAGTACTTC. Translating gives CASPLRAQTGEQYF.